One sample yielded the 14 T cell receptor beta chains listed below, sequenced in a study of T-cell memory formation after mild COVID-19. Using its own MiXCR run on the 5' RACE reads, TCRdb lists one record per CDR3 protein. The profile shows about 560,000 distinct CDR3 sequences, around 17% of them singletons. The source material was PBMCs or a T cell subset sorted from them (not recorded which). These receptors originate from an adult woman who had mild COVID-19 (a few samples of this study predate the infection). Cell type and time point are not known.

This rearrangement joins TRBV3-1 to TRBJ2-1; D is possibly TRBD1 or TRBD2 (5 bases each). Trimming shortened V by 3 bases and J by 5 bases, and 11 bases separated the two germline ends. The germline CDR1 and CDR2 sequences are LGHDT and YNNKEL (reference sequence). This CDR3 comprises 14 residues. The CDR3 sequence is CASSQGVQDNEQFF. The CDR3 nucleotides read TGTGCCAGCAGCCAGGGAGTACAGGACAATGAGCAGTTCTTC.

This clonotype has only a few counts. V usage is TRBV19 and J usage is TRBJ1-6, with a tentative D call TRBD1 (5 bases). This CDR3 has 15 residues. From germline, CDR1 is LNHDA and CDR2 SQIVND (reference sequence). V was cut by 8 bases and J by 7 bases, with 18 bases left in between. The CDR3 DNA is TGTGCCAGTTACCGGGTCGCCTGGGGGAATTCACCCCTCCACTTT. It yields the protein CASYRVAWGNSPLHF.

The chain has TRBV5-1 and TRBJ2-1; 9 bases align to TRBD1. The CDR3 has 15 amino acids. With V trimmed by 5 bases and J by 8 bases, 11 bases remained unmatched. Looked up from germline, CDR1 is SGHRS and CDR2 is YFSETQ. The CDR3 reads CASSLIRDRAYEQFF. The DNA of the CDR3 is TGCGCCAGCAGTTTAATCCGGGACAGGGCCTATGAGCAGTTCTTC.

This clonotype was observed a handful of times. This chain connects TRBV7-2 to TRBJ2-7; possible D gene TRBD2, 5 bases. V dropped 5 bases and J dropped 6 bases, with 14 bases sitting between them. The CDR3 has 13 amino acids. Germline lookup yields CDR1 SGHTA and CDR2 FQGNSA. CDR3 residues: CASSLPLRGEQYF. The CDR3 coding sequence is TGTGCCAGCAGCCTCCCGCTCCGGGGCGAGCAGTACTTC.

J is TRBJ2-7 and V is TRBV7-9; the D gene is possibly TRBD2 (5 bases). The length of the CDR3 is 15 residues. With 6 bases removed from V and 2 bases from J, the gap between germline ends came to 17 bases. Germline values: CDR1 SEHNR, CDR2 FQNEAQ (reference sequence). CDR3 nucleotide sequence: TGTGCCAGCAGTCCTACTACTAGTTCTACCTACGAGCAGTACTTC. Translation gives CASSPTTSSTYEQYF.

In its sample, this clonotype was seen a few times. The CDR3 DNA is TGTGCCACCAGCAGAGATCTGAGCTCTGGAAACACCATATATTTT. Translating it yields CATSRDLSSGNTIYF. The chain couples TRBV15 to TRBJ1-3, with D hard to call. Germline CDR1 reads LNHNV; CDR2 reads YYDKDF (reference sequence). The CDR3 is 15 amino acids. V was clipped by 0 bases and J by 0 bases, with 6 bases between them.

Many counts were recorded for this clonotype. The rearrangement uses TRBV5-1 and TRBJ2-7; D gene ambiguous. V was shortened by 3 bases and J by 0 bases, with 19 bases between the two germline ends. The germline V gene encodes CDR1 SGHRS and CDR2 YFSETQ. The CDR3 consists of 17 residues. In DNA form, the CDR3 reads TGCGCCAGCAGCTCCTTGGGTTCTGGACGGACCTCCTACGAGCAGTACTTC. Its translation: CASSSLGSGRTSYEQYF.

For this clonotype: A read error may produce the germline difference seen at one junction end. This chain joins TRBV6-5 and TRBJ2-5, with a tentative D call TRBD2 (6 bases). CDR3 length equals 15 residues. Germline values: CDR1 MNHEY, CDR2 SVGAGI. Here the CDR3 DNA reads TGTGACAGCAGCCGACGGGAGCTAAAGATTGGGACCCAGTACTTC. It translates to CDSSRRELKIGTQYF.

About this clonotype: One end of the junction varies from germline; a read error may be responsible. The gene calls are TRBV7-8 and TRBJ2-2, with D perhaps TRBD1 or TRBD2 (5 bases each). The CDR3 runs to 16 residues. Per germline, CDR1 SGHVS and CDR2 FQNEAQ. CDR3 sequence: CASSLAKRTNTGELFF. The CDR3 bases are TGTGCCAGCAGCCTAGCAAAGCGGACAAACACCGGGGAGCTGTTTTTT. Full variable domain (rest looked up from reference TRBV7-8 and TRBJ2-2): GAGVSQSPRYKVAKRGQDVALRCDPISGHVSLFWYQQALGQGPEFLTYFQNEAQLDKSGLPSDRFFAERPEGSVSTLKIQRTQQEDSAVYLCASSLAKRTNTGELFFGEGSRLTVL.

This clonotype appeared a few times. J is TRBJ2-2 and V is TRBV4-1; D is ambiguous. V dropped 4 bases and J dropped 3 bases, with 12 bases sitting between them. This CDR3 is built from 15 residues. Germline values: CDR1 MGHRA, CDR2 YSYEKL. CDR3 protein: CASSPGLWDTGELFF. In DNA, the CDR3 is TGCGCCAGCAGCCCAGGCCTCTGGGACACCGGGGAGCTGTTTTTT.

This clonotype was counted between two and nine times. The gene calls are TRBV3-1 and TRBJ2-7; TRBD2 aligns across 16 bases. Losses at the gene ends were 1 base for V and 5 bases for J; bases not matched to a gene: 11. The CDR3 has 19 amino acids. Germline V gene lookup returns CDR1 LGHDT and CDR2 YNNKEL (reference sequence). The CDR3 DNA reads as TGTGCCAGCAGCCAAGTTCAACCGGGACTAGCGGGAGGGCCCCACGAGCAGTACTTC. It codes for CASSQVQPGLAGGPHEQYF.

The chain employs TRBV12-3 or TRBV12-4 and TRBJ2-1; 13 bases are shared with TRBD2. The junction had 14 bases not matched to a gene; V was cut back by 6 bases and J by 12 bases. The CDR3 loop spans 16 amino acids. DNA for the CDR3: TGTGCCAGCAGCTGGGGACTAGCGGGGCCGTACGGGGCGCAGTTCTTC. Residues: CASSWGLAGPYGAQFF.

DNA for the CDR3: TGTGCCAGCAGTTACCGTTCCGCGTTGGGTGGCGAGCAGTACTTC. It codes for CASSYRSALGGEQYF. The gene calls are TRBV6-5 and TRBJ2-7; D gene ambiguous. V shed 2 bases and J shed 6 bases, with 17 bases lying between them. Germline-derived CDR1 and CDR2 are MNHEY and SVGAGI. The CDR3 extends over 15 amino acids.

V is TRBV7-6 and J is TRBJ2-1, with D tentatively TRBD1 or TRBD2 (5 bases each). The germline V and J ends were trimmed by 6 bases and 7 bases, with 19 bases remaining between them. CDR1 is SGHVS and CDR2 is FNYEAQ in the germline V gene. The CDR3 is 15 residues long. CDR3 coding DNA: TGTGCCAGCAGTTCCCTATCGGGACGGCCTAATGAGCAGTTCTTC. It yields the protein CASSSLSGRPNEQFF.